This entry features one TCR beta chain sequence. A clone one base away is much larger, so this may be a read error. These data originate in a study of tumor-infiltrating lymphocytes in primary liver carcinoma. Study overall: Tissue type made little difference to sample yields of roughly 3.5 to 8 million productive TCRbeta reads.

Unsorted whole blood supplied the RNA, and germline DNA was extracted too. Starting material of 450 to 500 ng total RNA yielded TCR beta cDNA via a constant-region primer. What produced the TCR beta libraries was three nested multiplex PCR rounds using slightly modified ARM-PCR. MiXCR, applied by TCRdb to the multiplex PCR reads, yields one record per CDR3 protein. The table shows nearly 200,000 distinct CDR3 sequences, with almost 65% occurring only once. Sequencing input: peripheral blood. This clonotype was sampled from a woman between 55 and 75 years old with primary liver carcinoma and hepatitis B virus infection.

CDR3: CASGFHQKTQYF. Here the CDR3 DNA reads TGTGCTAGTGGTTTCCATCAAAAGACCCAGTACTTC. The rearrangement links TRBV12-5 to TRBJ2-5; D remains ambiguous. CDR1 LGHNT and CDR2 FRNRAP come from the germline V gene. The CDR3 runs to 12 residues. V was shortened by 3 bases and J by 6 bases, with 8 bases between the two germline ends.